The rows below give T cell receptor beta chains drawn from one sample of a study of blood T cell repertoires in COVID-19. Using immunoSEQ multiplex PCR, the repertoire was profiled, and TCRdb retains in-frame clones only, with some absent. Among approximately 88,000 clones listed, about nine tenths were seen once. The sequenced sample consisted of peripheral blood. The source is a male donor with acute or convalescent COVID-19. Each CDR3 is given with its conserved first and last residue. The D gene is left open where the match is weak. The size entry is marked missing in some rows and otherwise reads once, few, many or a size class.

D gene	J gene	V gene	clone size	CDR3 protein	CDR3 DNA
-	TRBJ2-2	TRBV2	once	CASRGGRNTGELFF	TGTGCCAGCAGGGGGGGTCGGAACACCGGGGAGCTGTTTTTT
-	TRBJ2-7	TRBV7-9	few	CASSPGTFYEQYF	TGTGCCAGCAGCCCTGGGACTTTCTACGAGCAGTACTTC
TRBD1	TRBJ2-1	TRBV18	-	CASSLDRGHNEQFF	TGTGCCAGCTCACTTGACAGGGGTCACAATGAGCAGTTCTTC
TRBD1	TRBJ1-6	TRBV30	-	CAWSYPGTGRNSPLHF	TGTGCCTGGAGTTACCCGGGGACAGGGAGAAATTCACCCCTCCACTTT
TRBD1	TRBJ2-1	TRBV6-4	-	CASAGQGGNEQFF	TGTGCCAGCGCGGGACAGGGTGGGAATGAGCAGTTCTTC
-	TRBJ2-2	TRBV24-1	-	CATSDDSTGNTGELFF	TGTGCCACCAGTGATGACAGTACGGGGAACACCGGGGAGCTGTTTTTT
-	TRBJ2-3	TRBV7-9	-	CASSFTRGADTQYF	TGTGCCAGCAGCTTTACCAGGGGGGCAGATACGCAGTATTTT
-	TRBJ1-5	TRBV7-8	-	CASSLDGRFNQPQHF	TGTGCCAGCAGCTTAGACGGCAGGTTCAATCAGCCCCAGCATTTT
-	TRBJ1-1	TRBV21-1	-	CASSPLNGAGASRTEAFF	TGTGCCAGCAGCCCCCTTAATGGGGCTGGGGCGAGTAGGACTGAAGCTTTCTTT
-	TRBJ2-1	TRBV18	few	CASSPQGLGEQFF	TGTGCCAGCTCACCACAGGGACTTGGGGAGCAGTTCTTC
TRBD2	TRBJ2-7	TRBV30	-	CAWSVWGAGGRTLYEQYF	TGTGCCTGGAGTGTATGGGGAGCGGGGGGTCGAACGCTCTACGAGCAGTACTTC
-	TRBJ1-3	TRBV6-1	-	CASSEGEGNANTIYF	TGTGCCAGCAGTGAAGGGGAGGGGAACGCCAACACCATATATTTT
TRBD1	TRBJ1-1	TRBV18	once	CASSRDSSITEAFF	TGTGCCAGCTCGCGGGACAGCAGCATCACTGAAGCTTTCTTT
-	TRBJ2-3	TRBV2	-	CASRLMGVSTDTQYF	TGTGCCAGCAGGCTCATGGGAGTTAGCACAGATACGCAGTATTTT
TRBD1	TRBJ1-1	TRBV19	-	CASSHESGTGMNTEAFF	TGTGCCAGTAGTCACGAATCCGGGACAGGGATGAACACTGAAGCTTTCTTT
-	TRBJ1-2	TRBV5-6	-	CASSLGTANYGYTF	TGTGCCAGCAGCTTGGGGACAGCGAACTATGGCTACACCTTC
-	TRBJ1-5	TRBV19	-	CASSPEHRVVSNQPQHF	TGTGCCAGTAGTCCAGAACACAGGGTCGTTAGCAATCAGCCCCAGCATTTT
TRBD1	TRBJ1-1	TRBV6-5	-	CASSYGQATMNTEAFF	TGTGCCAGCAGTTACGGACAGGCAACAATGAACACTGAAGCTTTCTTT
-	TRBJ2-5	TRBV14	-	CASSQGGAGVGETQYF	TGTGCCAGCAGCCAAGGTGGGGCAGGGGTCGGGGAGACCCAGTACTTC
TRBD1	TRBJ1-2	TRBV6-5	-	CASRQGAGGYTF	TGTGCCAGCAGACAGGGGGCCGGGGGCTACACCTTC
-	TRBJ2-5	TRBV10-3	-	CAIGAPGETQYF	TGTGCCATCGGTGCCCCGGGGGAGACCCAGTACTTC
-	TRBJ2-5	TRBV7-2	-	CASSLTGGSQETQYF	TGTGCCAGCAGCTTAACGGGGGGCTCACAAGAGACCCAGTACTTC
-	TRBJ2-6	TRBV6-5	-	CAISRGSGANVLTF	TGTGCCATAAGTCGGGGATCCGGGGCCAACGTCCTGACTTTC
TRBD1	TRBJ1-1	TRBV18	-	CASSPFGTGDTEAFF	TGTGCCAGCTCACCATTCGGGACAGGCGACACTGAAGCTTTCTTT
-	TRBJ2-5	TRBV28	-	CASSTSDRWETQYF	TGTGCCAGCAGTACGAGCGACAGGTGGGAGACCCAGTACTTC
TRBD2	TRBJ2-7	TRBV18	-	CASSPLAGGSSYEQYF	TGTGCCAGCTCACCTCTAGCGGGGGGGAGCTCCTACGAGCAGTACTTC
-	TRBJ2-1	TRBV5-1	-	CASTASRREQFF	TGCGCCAGCACAGCCTCTAGGAGAGAGCAGTTCTTC
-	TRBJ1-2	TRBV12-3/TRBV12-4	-	CASILRDTTF	TGTGCCAGCATCCTCCGGGACACCACCTTC
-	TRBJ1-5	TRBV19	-	CASSIFQANNQPQHF	TGTGCCAGTAGTATTTTCCAGGCCAACAATCAGCCCCAGCATTTT
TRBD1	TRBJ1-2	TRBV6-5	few	CASSYSGTGGNYGYTF	TGTGCCAGCAGTTACTCGGGGACAGGGGGTAACTATGGCTACACCTTC
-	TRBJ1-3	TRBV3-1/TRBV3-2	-	CASSQPKADTIYF	TGTGCCAGCAGCCAGCCCAAAGCCGACACCATATATTTT